These T cell receptor beta chains were read from a single sample in a study of Ad26.COV2.S vaccination and SARS-CoV-2 variants. Data came from immunoSEQ multiplex PCR; TCRdb stores just in-frame clones and leaves some out. The sample lists fewer than 50,000 clones, about 80% seen once, with over 40% in the top ten. The source was peripheral blood, collected after recovery from COVID-19. The source is a human donor who had recovered from COVID-19. Each CDR3 is given with its conserved first and last residue. Each record gives: V gene, clone size, J gene, D gene, CDR3 DNA, CDR3 protein. D genes are given only for firm matches. Clone size is given for some rows only: seen once, a few or many times, or a class if the clone is expanded.

TRBV12-3/TRBV12-4,.,TRBJ1-5,.,TGTGCCAGCAAGCCGGGGGCTAATCAGCCCCAGCATTTT,CASKPGANQPQHF
TRBV9,.,TRBJ2-5,.,TGTGCCAGCAGCCCGACCATGGGACCGGGCTCCGGTACCCAGTACTTC,CASSPTMGPGSGTQYF
TRBV7-8,.,TRBJ1-4,.,TGTGCCAGCAGCTTAGCCCGGGGTTGGAATGAAAAACTGTTTTTT,CASSLARGWNEKLFF
TRBV6-5,.,TRBJ1-2,TRBD1,TGTGCCAGCAGTTACTCGGTACAGGGGGCAAACTATGGCTACACCTTC,CASSYSVQGANYGYTF
TRBV6-4,.,TRBJ2-2,.,TGTGCCAGCAGTTTAAACACCGGGGAGCTGTTTTTT,CASSLNTGELFF
TRBV7-8,.,TRBJ1-1,.,TGTGCCAGCAGCTTAGATGGGGTTTGGAATAGGAAGGAAGCTTTCTTT,CASSLDGVWNRKEAFF
TRBV5-6,medium-sized,TRBJ2-3,.,TGTGCCAGCAGGGATAGGGCGCAGTCTGATACGCAGTATTTT,CASRDRAQSDTQYF
TRBV7-3,.,TRBJ2-6,.,TGTGCCAGCAGCTTAGGGGGGTCCTACTCTGGGGCCAACGTCCTGACTTTC,CASSLGGSYSGANVLTF
TRBV10-3,.,TRBJ1-1,.,TGTGCCATCAGTGAGGACTCCCGGAACACTGAAGCTTTCTTT,CAISEDSRNTEAFF
TRBV7-3,.,TRBJ2-1,TRBD2,TGTGCCAGCAGCCCGCAGTGGGCTAGCGGAGACAATGAGCAGTTCTTC,CASSPQWASGDNEQFF
TRBV7-9,.,TRBJ2-5,.,TGTGCCAGCAGCTTAGTATTTGAGACCCAGTACTTC,CASSLVFETQYF
TRBV6-5,.,TRBJ1-2,.,TGTGCCAGCAGTTCCCCCGGGGACTATGGCTACACCTTC,CASSSPGDYGYTF
TRBV3-1/TRBV3-2,.,TRBJ2-5,TRBD2,TGTGCCAGCAGCCAAGCGATAAATTTTAGACTAGCGGGACACCAAGAGACCCAGTACTTC,CASSQAINFRLAGHQETQYF
TRBV27,.,TRBJ2-1,TRBD2,TGTGCCAGCAGTACCCCTCTAGCGGGACGTCGGAACAATGAGCAGTTCTTC,CASSTPLAGRRNNEQFF
TRBV10-3,.,TRBJ1-2,.,TGTGCCATCAGTGATCCGGGGATATCATATGGCTACACCTTC,CAISDPGISYGYTF
TRBV30,.,TRBJ2-7,.,TGTGCCTGGAGTGGGACCTACGAGCAGTACTTC,CAWSGTYEQYF
TRBV20-1,.,TRBJ1-1,.,TGCAGTGCTAGTCGGGGGTGGAACACTGAAGCTTTCTTT,CSASRGWNTEAFF
TRBV3-1/TRBV3-2,once,TRBJ2-2,TRBD1,TGTGCCAGCAGCCAAGGGACAGGTGCCGGGGAGCTGTTTTTT,CASSQGTGAGELFF
TRBV3-1/TRBV3-2,.,TRBJ2-3,TRBD2,TGTGCCAGCAGCTTTCTAGCGGGAGCGGGGGGAGATACGCAGTATTTT,CASSFLAGAGGDTQYF
TRBV7-2,.,TRBJ2-7,TRBD2,TGTGCCAGCAGCTTGGTTGGCGGGGGGGACTCCTACGAGCAGTACTTC,CASSLVGGGDSYEQYF
TRBV19,.,TRBJ1-1,.,TGTGCCAGTAGCCCCCAGCCGCTGAACACCGAAGCTTTCTTT,CASSPQPLNTEAFF
TRBV5-1,once,TRBJ1-1,.,TGCGCCAGCAGCCCCTCCCCCCTGGTGGAGACTGAAGCTTTCTTT,CASSPSPLVETEAFF
TRBV6-5,.,TRBJ2-1,TRBD2,TGTGCCAGCAGTTATGTAGCGGGAAATGAGCAGTTCTTC,CASSYVAGNEQFF
TRBV18,once,TRBJ1-2,TRBD1,TGTGCCAGCTCACGAGACAGGGGCCCCCAGGAGGGCTACACCTTC,CASSRDRGPQEGYTF
TRBV19,few,TRBJ1-3,TRBD1,TGTGCCTCAAGGGTCCTGACAGGGAAGGAAGGAAACACCATATATTTT,CASRVLTGKEGNTIYF
TRBV5-4,.,TRBJ2-1,TRBD2,TGTGCCAGCAGCTGGGAGAGCGGGGGGGCCTCCAACAATGAGCAGTTCTTC,CASSWESGGASNNEQFF
TRBV12-5,.,TRBJ1-2,.,TGTGCTAGTGGTGTCTTGAGCGGCTACACCTTC,CASGVLSGYTF
TRBV19,.,TRBJ1-1,.,TGTGCCAGTAGGATGGGAATTGAAGCTTTCTTT,CASRMGIEAFF
TRBV3-1/TRBV3-2,few,TRBJ1-1,.,TGTGCCAGCAGCCAAGGAGGGGGGGCAAAGGGGAACACTGAAGCTTTCTTT,CASSQGGGAKGNTEAFF
TRBV19,.,TRBJ2-1,TRBD2,TGTGCCAGTAGTATGGGACTAGCGGGGGGGAGCTCCTACAATGAGCAGTTCTTC,CASSMGLAGGSSYNEQFF
TRBV5-1,.,TRBJ1-6,TRBD1,TGCGCCAGCAGCTTTGGACAGGAGAATTCACCCCTCCACTTT,CASSFGQENSPLHF
TRBV27,.,TRBJ2-2,.,TGTGCCAGCAGTTTATCTCCTTGGAACACCGGGGAGCTGTTTTTT,CASSLSPWNTGELFF
TRBV24-1,few,TRBJ1-2,.,TGTGCCACCAGTGGTGGACGGATAGGGGGAATTGGCTACACCTTC,CATSGGRIGGIGYTF
TRBV18,once,TRBJ1-1,.,TGTGCCAGCTCACCATTTTCGGACACTGAAGCTTTCTTT,CASSPFSDTEAFF
TRBV2,once,TRBJ2-2,TRBD1,TGTGCCAGCAGTCCTACAGGGGGTGGTAGCACCGGGGAGCTGTTTTTT,CASSPTGGGSTGELFF
TRBV25-1,.,TRBJ1-1,TRBD1,TGTGCCAGCAGTCCCTCCGACAGGGGGCTCACTGAAGCTTTCTTT,CASSPSDRGLTEAFF
TRBV18,.,TRBJ1-1,TRBD1,TGTGCCAGCTCGCCCAGGGGGAAAACTGAAGCTTTCTTT,CASSPRGKTEAFF
TRBV5-1,.,TRBJ1-5,.,TGCGCCAGCAGCTTGCGGGGGGGAATTAATCAGCCCCAGCATTTT,CASSLRGGINQPQHF
TRBV14,.,TRBJ1-1,TRBD1,TGTGCCAGCACCCGACAGGGGAACACTGAAGCTTTCTTT,CASTRQGNTEAFF
TRBV7-9,.,TRBJ1-1,.,TGTGCCAGCAGCGTCGGACAGGAAGCTTTCTTT,CASSVGQEAFF
TRBV7-9,.,TRBJ2-1,TRBD2,TGTGCCAGCAGCTTGAGCGGGGGGGCCATGAGTGAGCAGTTCTTC,CASSLSGGAMSEQFF
TRBV11-3,.,TRBJ1-1,.,TGTGCCAGCAGAGGAGGAACAACTGAAGCTTTCTTT,CASRGGTTEAFF
TRBV6-4,few,TRBJ1-2,TRBD1,TGTGCCAGCAGTGATTGGACGGGCCTTGGACAGGGGGTCCCCTATGGCTACACCTTC,CASSDWTGLGQGVPYGYTF
TRBV7-3,few,TRBJ1-1,.,TGTGCCAGCAGCGCGGCAGGGTACCCTGAAGCTTTCTTT,CASSAAGYPEAFF
TRBV12-5,.,TRBJ2-3,.,TGTGCTAGTGGTTTTGGGGGAGATACGCAGTATTTT,CASGFGGDTQYF
TRBV3-1/TRBV3-2,once,TRBJ1-2,.,TGTGCCAGCAGACTCTGGGAGCGTACCCATGGCTACACCTTC,CASRLWERTHGYTF
TRBV19,.,TRBJ2-1,.,TGTGCCACAACCGTAGGGGGTAGGTACAATGAGCAGTTCTTC,CATTVGGRYNEQFF
TRBV5-4,.,TRBJ1-6,.,TGTGCCAGCAGCTTGGAGAAGCCCACGGCGAACTCACCCCTCCACTTT,CASSLEKPTANSPLHF
TRBV2,.,TRBJ2-5,TRBD1,TGTGCCAGCAGATCCGGGACAGGGGTAGAGACCCAGTACTTC,CASRSGTGVETQYF
TRBV14,.,TRBJ1-2,.,TGTGCCAGCAGCCCCATGACAGCAAACTATGGCTACACCTTC,CASSPMTANYGYTF
TRBV4-1,.,TRBJ2-1,.,TGCGCCAGCAGCCAAGTCGGGGATATTTTAGGGGAGCAGTTCTTC,CASSQVGDILGEQFF
TRBV19,large,TRBJ1-2,TRBD1,TGTGCCAGTGCCCCAGGGACAGCGACTAACTATGGCTACACCTTC,CASAPGTATNYGYTF
TRBV7-9,.,TRBJ1-5,.,TGTGCCAGCACCCCGGGGGGGTCCCGGGATCAGCCCCAGCATTTT,CASTPGGSRDQPQHF
TRBV2,.,TRBJ2-2,TRBD2,TGTGCCAGCAGTGACCTATGGACTAGTCGGGGAGAAACCGGGGAGCTGTTTTTT,CASSDLWTSRGETGELFF